Listed here are 32 T cell receptor beta chains from one sample, sequenced in a study of blood T cell repertoires in COVID-19. Here immunoSEQ multiplex PCR was the method, and the copy in TCRdb shows in-frame clones only, minus some. This sample has 270,000 or so clones, with around 82% found just once. The source material was PBMCs or T cells enriched from blood (not recorded which). The receptors come from a man aged 50 to 59 who had recovered from COVID-19.

The gene calls are TRBV12-3 or TRBV12-4 and TRBJ2-5; D unresolved. Deletions cut 6 bases from V and 2 bases from J, with 7 bases between. This CDR3 has 12 residues. As DNA, the CDR3 is TGTGCCAGCAGCACTATACAAGAGACCCAGTACTTC. Translating it yields CASSTIQETQYF.

The chain combines TRBV3-1 (or the pseudogene TRBV3-2) with TRBJ1-1; D not certain. This CDR3 has 13 residues. The V end was cut by 1 base, the J end by 1 base, with 4 bases between. The germline gives CDR1 LGHDT, CDR2 YNNKEL (reference sequence). The CDR3 bases are TGTGCCAGCAGCCAAGGGGCGAACACTGAAGCTTTCTTT. This codes for CASSQGANTEAFF.

The chain links TRBV27 to TRBJ2-3; D uncertain. The CDR3 is 12 residues long. Trimming took 3 bases from V and 4 from J, leaving 5 bases between them. Germline CDR1 and CDR2: MNHEY and SMNVEV (reference sequence). The DNA for the CDR3 is TGTGCCAGCAGTTTCGCGGCAGATACGCAGTATTTT. Translation gives CASSFAADTQYF.

CDR3 bases: TGTGCCAGCAGCCAAGAAGTGCGGTACAATGAGCAGTTCTTC. It encodes CASSQEVRYNEQFF. This chain uses TRBV3-1 (or the pseudogene TRBV3-2) with TRBJ2-1; D remains unclear. The CDR3 loop spans 14 amino acids. CDR1 and CDR2 (germline): LGHDT, YNNKEL (reference sequence). The V end lost 0 bases, the J end lost 4 bases, and 7 bases lay between the germline ends.

V usage is TRBV27 and J usage is TRBJ1-2; 8 bases line up with TRBD1. Germline-derived CDR1 and CDR2 are MNHEY and SMNVEV (reference sequence). The CDR3 length is 15 residues. The V segment lost 6 bases and the J segment 12 bases; nucleotides outside the gene matches: 18. The chain's CDR3 is CASSPLTGQATPNTF. CDR3 coding DNA: TGTGCCAGCAGCCCACTAACGGGACAGGCGACCCCGAACACCTTC.

This chain joins TRBV28 and TRBJ1-6; D might be TRBD1 (5 bases). Trimming took off 5 bases at V and 9 bases at J, with 8 bases between the two ends. CDR1 MDHEN and CDR2 SYDVKM come from the germline V gene. The CDR3 contains 12 residues. The CDR3 DNA reads TGTGCCAGCAGTGGGGGGGGTTCACCCCTCCACTTT. Translation gives CASSGGGSPLHF.

J is TRBJ2-7 and V is TRBV25-1, with D possibly TRBD2 on 6 matching bases. V was cut by 3 bases and J by 8 bases, with 20 bases left in between. This CDR3 spans 15 amino acids. Germline CDR1 is MGHDK and CDR2 is SYGVNS. The CDR3 DNA is TGTGCCAGCAGTGAGAGGTTGGGACTCAAGGAGAAGCAGTACTTC. It translates to CASSERLGLKEKQYF.

The J gene is TRBJ2-5, the V gene TRBV9; 8 nucleotides agree with TRBD1. In germline, CDR1 is SGDLS, CDR2 YYNGEE. The CDR3 length is 15 residues. V trimming: 4 bases; J trimming: 5 bases; junction bases outside the gene matches: 10. The CDR3 spells CASSLNTGGVETQYF. CDR3 DNA: TGTGCCAGCAGCCTTAATACAGGGGGAGTGGAGACCCAGTACTTC. The complete variable domain, with remaining parts taken from reference TRBV9 and TRBJ2-5, reads DSGVTQTPKHLITATGQRVTLRCSPRSGDLSVYWYQQSLDQGLQFLIQYYNGEERAKGNILERFSAQQFPDLHSELNLSSLELGDSALYFCASSLNTGGVETQYFGPGTRLLVL.

This clone was observed once. This chain joins TRBV7-3 and TRBJ2-3; 10 bases line up with TRBD2. The germline CDR1 and CDR2 sequences are SGHTA and FQGTGA. V lost 5 bases to trimming and J lost 2 bases; unmatched junction nucleotides: 16. This CDR3 is built from 19 residues. CDR3 nucleotides: TGTGCCAGCAGCCCTAGGGGGCGTCGGCTAGCGGGGGTCACAGATACGCAGTATTTT. It encodes CASSPRGRRLAGVTDTQYF.

This clone is a singleton in its sample. The chain links TRBV5-1 to TRBJ2-7, with a tentative D call TRBD1 (6 bases). This CDR3 has 13 residues. In germline, CDR1 is SGHRS, CDR2 YFSETQ. With 4 bases removed from V and 2 bases from J, the gap between germline ends came to 10 bases. The CDR3 region is CASSLDSPYEQYF. In DNA form, the CDR3 reads TGCGCCAGCAGCCTGGACAGCCCCTACGAGCAGTACTTC.

This clone occurred many times. This chain links TRBV10-1 with TRBJ1-1; TRBD1 might be the D (6 bases). CDR3 length: 13 residues. Germline CDR1 reads WNHNN; CDR2 reads SYGVQD (reference sequence). V was pared by 9 bases and J by 1 base, with 12 bases between. The DNA for the CDR3 is TGCGCCAGAGCAGGGACACCGAACACTGAAGCTTTCTTT. Translation: CARAGTPNTEAFF.

The chain carries TRBV5-1 and TRBJ1-2, with 7 nucleotides matching TRBD1. Germline CDR1 reads SGHRS; CDR2 reads YFSETQ. The CDR3 totals 13 residues. J was trimmed by 14 bases and V by 1 base; bases with no gene match: 11. CDR3 nucleotide sequence: TGCGCCAGCAGCTTGAGAGGGAGCAGGGGGGAAACCTTC. Encoded protein: CASSLRGSRGETF.

This clone was seen more than once but under ten times. This chain uses TRBV6-6 with TRBJ1-1; TRBD1 aligns across 9 bases. Germline V gene data show CDR1 as MNHNY and CDR2 as SVGAGI (reference sequence). CDR3 length: 13 residues. The junction had 5 bases not matched to a gene; V was cut back by 9 bases and J by 3 bases. The CDR3 nucleotides are TGTGCCAGTCTGAGGGACAGGGACACTGAAGCTTTCTTT. It yields the protein CASLRDRDTEAFF.

The chain joins TRBV12-3 or TRBV12-4 to TRBJ1-1; TRBD1 is a possible D gene (6 bases). Deletions cut 10 bases from V and 1 base from J, with 13 bases between. CDR3 length: 13 amino acids. The chain's CDR3 is CATIRGPNTEAFF. The CDR3 coding sequence is TGTGCCACAATCAGGGGTCCGAACACTGAAGCTTTCTTT.

J is TRBJ1-5 and V is TRBV7-9, with TRBD1 identical over 8 bases. Trimming removed 3 bases from V and 7 bases from J; junction bases left unmatched: 5. This CDR3 comprises 14 residues. Germline V gives CDR1 SEHNR, CDR2 FQNEAQ (reference sequence). The CDR3: CASSLTGVGQPQHF. CDR3 in DNA: TGTGCCAGCAGCTTGACAGGGGTAGGGCAGCCCCAGCATTTT.

Notes on this clone: Other DNA sequences of this sample code for an identical CDR3. This chain links TRBV11-3 with TRBJ2-1, with 7 bases that match TRBD1. This CDR3 is built from 12 residues. Germline CDR1 and CDR2: SGHNT and YENEEA. J lost 7 bases, V lost 4 bases, and 1 base had no gene match. The chain's CDR3 is CASSYRGNEQFF. CDR3 sequence (DNA): TGTGCCAGCAGCTACAGGGGAAATGAGCAGTTCTTC.

A note on this clone: Other DNA sequences in this sample translate to the same CDR3. The chain has TRBV18 and TRBJ2-7; TRBD1 agrees at 7 bases. CDR3 size: 13 residues. Germline assignment: CDR1 KGHSH and CDR2 LQKENI. The V segment lost 3 bases and the J segment 4 bases; nucleotides outside the gene matches: 3. This CDR3 reads CASSPGQIYEQYF. The CDR3 DNA reads as TGTGCCAGCTCACCGGGACAGATATACGAGCAGTACTTC.

V usage is TRBV12-3 or TRBV12-4 and J usage is TRBJ1-2; D is possibly TRBD1 (5 bases). Trimming left V 3 bases short and J 8 bases short, with 10 bases between. The CDR3 loop spans 12 amino acids. The CDR3 region has the DNA TGTGCCAGCAGTTTGGAGGGGCGCGGCTACACCTTC. Its protein is CASSLEGRGYTF.

This clone was seen just once. The genes are TRBV12-3 or TRBV12-4 and TRBJ1-1; a weak D match, TRBD1 (6 bases). Trimming took 4 bases from V and 10 from J, leaving 10 bases between them. The CDR3 consists of 11 residues. CDR3 region: CASSWEGGAFF. CDR3 nucleotides: TGTGCCAGCAGTTGGGAGGGGGGAGCTTTCTTT.

J is TRBJ2-3 and V is TRBV7-3; TRBD1 matches at 7 bases. The junction had 4 bases not matched to a gene; V was cut back by 5 bases and J by 2 bases. The V gene's germline CDR1 is SGHTA and CDR2 FQGTGA. The CDR3 has 14 amino acids. The CDR3 here is CASSQGGPTDTQYF. CDR3 sequence (DNA): TGTGCCAGCAGCCAAGGGGGCCCCACAGATACGCAGTATTTT.

The V and J genes are TRBV11-3 and TRBJ2-7, with D perhaps TRBD1 (6 bases). The CDR3 is made up of 15 amino acids. Trimming shortened V by 1 base and J by 5 bases, and 15 bases separated the two germline ends. Per the germline V gene, CDR1 is SGHNT and CDR2 is YENEEA. The CDR3 DNA reads as TGTGCCAGCAGCTTAGTTAAACCAGGGGTGAACGAGCAGTACTTC. This translates into CASSLVKPGVNEQYF. The full variable domain, its missing parts supplied by reference TRBV11-3 and TRBJ2-7, is EAGVVQSPRYKIIEKKQPVAFWCNPISGHNTLYWYLQNLGQGPELLIRYENEEAVDDSQLPKDRFSAERLKGVDSTLKIQPAELGDSAVYLCASSLVKPGVNEQYFGPGTRLTVT.

This clone has just one count. This chain joins TRBV18 and TRBJ1-2; 7 nucleotides match TRBD1. The germline gives CDR1 KGHSH, CDR2 LQKENI. V gave up 1 base and J gave up 5 bases; unmatched junction bases: 7. The CDR3 has 15 amino acids. CDR3 DNA: TGTGCCAGCTCACCACAGGGGGCGGCGTTATATGGCTACACCTTC. This codes for CASSPQGAALYGYTF.

The V and J genes are TRBV25-1 and TRBJ2-1; D may be TRBD1 (5 bases). V lost 1 base, J lost 0 bases, and 7 bases lay in between. The germline V gene has CDR1 MGHDK and CDR2 SYGVNS. The CDR3 consists of 15 residues. CDR3 sequence (DNA): TGTGCCAGCAGTGAATTCCAGGGCTCCTACAATGAGCAGTTCTTC. This translates into CASSEFQGSYNEQFF.

The V call is TRBV2, the J call TRBJ2-5, with D uncertain. Trimming pared 4 bases from V and 1 base from J, leaving 7 bases between. The CDR3 spans 13 residues. Germline V gives CDR1 SNHLY, CDR2 FYNNEI. CDR3 DNA sequence: TGTGCCAGCAGTGCAGATTCCCAAGAGACCCAGTACTTC. Translation gives CASSADSQETQYF.

The chain carries TRBV28 and TRBJ2-3; D gene unclear. Trimming cost V 7 bases and J 1 base, with 9 bases left between them. The V gene's germline CDR1 is MDHEN and CDR2 SYDVKM. This CDR3 has 13 residues. Here the CDR3 DNA reads TGTGCCAGCATCTTATCTGGCACAGATACGCAGTATTTT. It specifies CASILSGTDTQYF. The full variable domain, in which reference TRBV28 and TRBJ2-3 provide the parts outside the CDR3, is DVKVTQSSRYLVKRTGEKVFLECVQDMDHENMFWYRQDPGLGLRLIYFSYDVKMKEKGDIPEGYSVSREKKERFSLILESASTNQTSMYLCASILSGTDTQYFGPGTRLTVL.

This clone was found once. The rearrangement links TRBV30 to TRBJ2-5, with a weak D call TRBD1 (6 bases). CDR3 length: 12 amino acids. CDR1 and CDR2 from the germline V gene are GTSNPN and SVGIG (reference sequence). Trimming took off 0 bases at V and 6 bases at J, with 8 bases between the two ends. For the CDR3, the DNA is TGTGCCTGGAGTGTTCAGGGGAAGACCCAGTACTTC. Protein sequence: CAWSVQGKTQYF. Drawing the rest from reference TRBV30 and TRBJ2-5, the complete variable domain is SQTIHQWPATLVQPVGSPLSLECTVEGTSNPNLYWYRQAAGRGLQLLFYSVGIGQISSEVPQNLSASRPQDRQFILSSKKLLLSDSGFYLCAWSVQGKTQYFGPGTRLLVL.

The V gene is TRBV7-6, the J gene TRBJ2-1, with 9 bases identical to TRBD2. In germline, CDR1 is SGHVS, CDR2 FNYEAQ. V was clipped by 1 base and J by 4 bases; unmatched bases: 11. The CDR3 totals 18 residues. The CDR3 DNA is TGTGCCAGCAGCTTAGTGGGGGAAACTAGCGGGTTTTACAATGAGCAGTTCTTC. It translates to CASSLVGETSGFYNEQFF.

V usage is TRBV6-5 and J usage is TRBJ2-7, with 7 bases aligning to TRBD1. The V segment lost 7 bases and the J segment 3 bases; nucleotides outside the gene matches: 9. This CDR3 comprises 14 residues. Germline V CDR1 and CDR2: MNHEY, SVGAGI. CDR3 nucleotide sequence: TGTGCCAGCAACATAGGACAGGCCTTCTACGAGCAGTACTTC. Protein: CASNIGQAFYEQYF.

The J gene is TRBJ2-7, the V gene TRBV27, with 8 bases that match TRBD2. The CDR3 has 15 amino acids. CDR1 is MNHEY and CDR2 is SMNVEV in the germline V gene (reference sequence). Germline trimming cut 7 bases from V and 1 base from J; bases unmatched to any gene: 9. In nucleotides, the CDR3 is TGTGCCAGCAATAGCGGGATAGGTAAATCCTACGAGCAGTACTTC. Its protein product is CASNSGIGKSYEQYF.

About this clone itself: At one end the junction does not follow the germline gene, possibly because of a read error. The chain recombines TRBV7-7 with TRBJ2-2; 10 positions agree with TRBD1. This CDR3 region has 17 residues. CDR1 SSHAT and CDR2 FNYEAQ come from the germline V gene (reference sequence). The CDR3 region is CASSLVDRGRGTGELFF. The CDR3, as DNA: TGTGCTAGCAGCTTAGTCGACAGGGGGCGCGGAACCGGGGAGCTGTTTTTT.

This clone was detected once. The CDR3 loop reads CASSMSIYGYTF. The CDR3 DNA reads as TGTGCCAGTAGTATGTCCATCTATGGCTACACCTTC. The chain combines TRBV19 with TRBJ1-2; D ambiguous. Trimming took 3 bases from V and 4 from J, leaving 6 bases between them. Germline V gene data show CDR1 as LNHDA and CDR2 as SQIVND (reference sequence). CDR3 length equals 12 residues.

The sample holds one count of this clone. The chain joins TRBV11-2 to TRBJ2-6, with D perhaps TRBD1 (7 bases). The CDR3 has 18 amino acids. The germline CDR1 and CDR2 sequences are SGHAT and FQNNGV. Deletions cut 0 bases from V and 0 bases from J, with 12 bases between. This CDR3 reads CASSLEPGGSSGANVLTF. The CDR3 nucleotides read TGTGCCAGCAGCTTAGAGCCAGGGGGGAGCTCTGGGGCCAACGTCCTGACTTTC.